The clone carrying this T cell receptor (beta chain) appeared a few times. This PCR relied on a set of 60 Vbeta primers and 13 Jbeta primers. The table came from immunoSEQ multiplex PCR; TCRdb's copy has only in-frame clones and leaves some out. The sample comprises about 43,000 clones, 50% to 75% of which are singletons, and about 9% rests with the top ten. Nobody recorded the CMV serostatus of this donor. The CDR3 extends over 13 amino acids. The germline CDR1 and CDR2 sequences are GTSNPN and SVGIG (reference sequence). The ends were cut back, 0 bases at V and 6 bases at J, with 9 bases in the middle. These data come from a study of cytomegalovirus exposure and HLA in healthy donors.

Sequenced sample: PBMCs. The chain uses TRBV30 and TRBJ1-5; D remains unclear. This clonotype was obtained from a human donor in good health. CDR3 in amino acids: CAWSVTQRQPQHF. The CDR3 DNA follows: TGTGCCTGGAGTGTAACACAACGTCAGCCCCAGCATTTT.